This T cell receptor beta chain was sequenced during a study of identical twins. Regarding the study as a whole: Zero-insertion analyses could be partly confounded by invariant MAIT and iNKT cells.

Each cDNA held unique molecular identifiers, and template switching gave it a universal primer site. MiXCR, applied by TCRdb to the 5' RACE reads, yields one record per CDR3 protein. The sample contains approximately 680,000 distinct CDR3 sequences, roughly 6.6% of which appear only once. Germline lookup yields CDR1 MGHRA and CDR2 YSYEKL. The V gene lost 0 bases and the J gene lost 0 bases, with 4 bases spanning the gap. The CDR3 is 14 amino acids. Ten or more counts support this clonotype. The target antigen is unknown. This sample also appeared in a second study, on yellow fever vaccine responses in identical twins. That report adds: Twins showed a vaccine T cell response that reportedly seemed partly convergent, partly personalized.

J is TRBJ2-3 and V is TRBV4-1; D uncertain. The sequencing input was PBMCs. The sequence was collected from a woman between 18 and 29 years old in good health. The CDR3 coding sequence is TGCGCCAGCAGCCAAGATACCAGCACAGATACGCAGTATTTT. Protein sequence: CASSQDTSTDTQYF.